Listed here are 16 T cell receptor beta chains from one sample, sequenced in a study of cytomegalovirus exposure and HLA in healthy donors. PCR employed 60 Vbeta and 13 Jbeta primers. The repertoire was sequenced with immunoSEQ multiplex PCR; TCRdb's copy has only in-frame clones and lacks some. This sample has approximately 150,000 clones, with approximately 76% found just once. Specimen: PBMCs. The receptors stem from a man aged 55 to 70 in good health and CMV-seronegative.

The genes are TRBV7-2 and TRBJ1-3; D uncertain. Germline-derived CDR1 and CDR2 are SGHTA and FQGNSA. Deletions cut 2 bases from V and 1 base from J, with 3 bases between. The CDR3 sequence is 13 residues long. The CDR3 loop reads CASSLYSGNTIYF. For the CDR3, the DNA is TGTGCCAGCAGCTTATATTCTGGAAACACCATATATTTT.

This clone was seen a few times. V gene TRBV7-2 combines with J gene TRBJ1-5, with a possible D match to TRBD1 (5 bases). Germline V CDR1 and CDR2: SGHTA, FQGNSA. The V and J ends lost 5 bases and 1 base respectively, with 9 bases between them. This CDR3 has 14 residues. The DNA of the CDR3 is TGTGCCAGCAGCATTCAGGGAAGCAATCAGCCCCAGCATTTT. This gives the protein CASSIQGSNQPQHF.

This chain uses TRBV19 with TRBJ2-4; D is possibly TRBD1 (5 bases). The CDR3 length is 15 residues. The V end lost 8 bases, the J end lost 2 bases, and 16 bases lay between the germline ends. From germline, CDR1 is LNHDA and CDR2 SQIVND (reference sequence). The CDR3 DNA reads TGTGCCAGTCCATCGACAGCCCAAACCAAAAACATTCAGTACTTC. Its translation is CASPSTAQTKNIQYF.

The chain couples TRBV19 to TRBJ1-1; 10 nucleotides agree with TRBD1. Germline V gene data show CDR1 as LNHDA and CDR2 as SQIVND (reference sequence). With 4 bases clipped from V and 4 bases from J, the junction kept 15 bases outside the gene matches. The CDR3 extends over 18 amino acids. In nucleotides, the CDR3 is TGTGCCAGTAGTACGCGGGACAGGGGCTCCCTCGGCGGCACTGAAGCTTTCTTT. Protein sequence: CASSTRDRGSLGGTEAFF.

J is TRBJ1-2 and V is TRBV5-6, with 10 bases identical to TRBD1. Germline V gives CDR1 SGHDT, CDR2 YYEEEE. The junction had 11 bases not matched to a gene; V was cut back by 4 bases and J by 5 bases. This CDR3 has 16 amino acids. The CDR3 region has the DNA TGTGCCAGCAGCCCGACAGGGGGCGCCGGTTCTTATGGCTACACCTTC. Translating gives CASSPTGGAGSYGYTF. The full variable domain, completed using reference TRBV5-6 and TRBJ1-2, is DAGVTQSPTHLIKTRGQQVTLRCSPKSGHDTVSWYQQALGQGPQFIFQYYEEEERQRGNFPDRFSGHQFPNYSSELNVNALLLGDSALYLCASSPTGGAGSYGYTFGSGTRLTVV.

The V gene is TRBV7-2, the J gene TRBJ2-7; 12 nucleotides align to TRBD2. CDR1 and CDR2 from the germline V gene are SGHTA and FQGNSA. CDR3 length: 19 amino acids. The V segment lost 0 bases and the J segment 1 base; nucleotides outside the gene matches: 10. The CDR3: CASSLARTSGMTSSYEQYF. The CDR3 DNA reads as TGTGCCAGCAGCTTAGCAAGGACTAGCGGGATGACTTCGTCCTACGAGCAGTACTTC. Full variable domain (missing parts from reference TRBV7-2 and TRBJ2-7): GAGVSQSPSNKVTEKGKDVELRCDPISGHTALYWYRQSLGQGLEFLIYFQGNSAPDKSGLPSDRFSAERTGGSVSTLTIQRTQQEDSAVYLCASSLARTSGMTSSYEQYFGPGTRLTVT.

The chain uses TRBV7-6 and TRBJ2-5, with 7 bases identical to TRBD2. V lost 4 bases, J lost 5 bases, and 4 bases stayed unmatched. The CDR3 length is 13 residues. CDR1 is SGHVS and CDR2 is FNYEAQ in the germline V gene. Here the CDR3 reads CASSSGGAETQYF. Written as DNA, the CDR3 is TGTGCCAGCAGCTCGGGGGGTGCGGAGACCCAGTACTTC.

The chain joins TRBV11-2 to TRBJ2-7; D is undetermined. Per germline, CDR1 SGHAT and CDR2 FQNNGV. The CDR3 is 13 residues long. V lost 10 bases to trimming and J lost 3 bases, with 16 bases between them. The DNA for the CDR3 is TGTGCCACCAAACTTGAACTGAGCTACGAGCAGTACTTC. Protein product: CATKLELSYEQYF. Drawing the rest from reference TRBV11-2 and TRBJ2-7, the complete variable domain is EAGVAQSPRYKIIEKRQSVAFWCNPISGHATLYWYQQILGQGPKLLIQFQNNGVVDDSQLPKDRFSAERLKGVDSTLKIQPAKLEDSAVYLCATKLELSYEQYFGPGTRLTVT.

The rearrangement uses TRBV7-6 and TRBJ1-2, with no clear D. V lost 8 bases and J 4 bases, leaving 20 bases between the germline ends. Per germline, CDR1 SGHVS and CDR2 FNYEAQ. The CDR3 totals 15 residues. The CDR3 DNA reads TGTGCCAGCGATCCCCAGGCGGGAGACACCTATGGCTACACCTTC. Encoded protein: CASDPQAGDTYGYTF.

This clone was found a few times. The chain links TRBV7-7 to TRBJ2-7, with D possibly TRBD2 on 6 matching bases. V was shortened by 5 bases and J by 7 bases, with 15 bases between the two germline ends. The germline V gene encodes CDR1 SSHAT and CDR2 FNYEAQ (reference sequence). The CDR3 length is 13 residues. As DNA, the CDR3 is TGTGCCAGCAGCGTCGACATGGGGAGGGAGCAGTACTTC. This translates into CASSVDMGREQYF.

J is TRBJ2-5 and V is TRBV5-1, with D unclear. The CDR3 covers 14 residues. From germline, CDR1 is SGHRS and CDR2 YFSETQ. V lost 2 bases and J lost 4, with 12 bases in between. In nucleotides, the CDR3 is TGCGCCAGCAGCTTAGCCCAAAGCGCAGAGACCCAGTACTTC. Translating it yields CASSLAQSAETQYF.

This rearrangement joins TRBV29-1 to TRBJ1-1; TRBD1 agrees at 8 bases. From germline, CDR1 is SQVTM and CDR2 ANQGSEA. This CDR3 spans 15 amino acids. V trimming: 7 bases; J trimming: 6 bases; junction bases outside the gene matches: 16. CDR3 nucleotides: TGCAGCGGGCGGACAGGGTATAGTCCGGGCGCTGAAGCTTTCTTT. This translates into CSGRTGYSPGAEAFF. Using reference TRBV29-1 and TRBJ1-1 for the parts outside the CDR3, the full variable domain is SAVISQKPSRDICQRGTSLTIQCQVDSQVTMMFWYRQQPGQSLTLIATANQGSEATYESGFVIDKFPISRPNLTFSTLTVSNMSPEDSSIYLCSGRTGYSPGAEAFFGQGTRLTVV.

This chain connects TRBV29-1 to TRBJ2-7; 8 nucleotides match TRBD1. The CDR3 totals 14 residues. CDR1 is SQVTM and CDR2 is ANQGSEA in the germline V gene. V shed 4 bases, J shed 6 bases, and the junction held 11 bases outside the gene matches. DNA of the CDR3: TGCAGCGTTGCGGCCGGGACAGGAAGTCCCGAGCAGTACTTC. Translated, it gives CSVAAGTGSPEQYF.

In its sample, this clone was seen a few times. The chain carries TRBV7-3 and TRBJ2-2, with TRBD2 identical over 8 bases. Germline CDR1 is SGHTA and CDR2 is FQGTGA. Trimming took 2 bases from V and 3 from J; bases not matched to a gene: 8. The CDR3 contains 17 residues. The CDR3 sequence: CASSLGGGGQYTGELFF. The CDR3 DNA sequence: TGTGCCAGCAGCTTAGGAGGCGGGGGGCAGTACACCGGGGAGCTGTTTTTT.

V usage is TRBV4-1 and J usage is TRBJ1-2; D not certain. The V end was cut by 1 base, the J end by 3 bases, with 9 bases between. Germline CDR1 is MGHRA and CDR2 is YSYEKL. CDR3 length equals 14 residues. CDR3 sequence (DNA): TGCGCCAGCAGCCAAGTGGGGAGTCACTATGGCTACACCTTC. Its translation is CASSQVGSHYGYTF.

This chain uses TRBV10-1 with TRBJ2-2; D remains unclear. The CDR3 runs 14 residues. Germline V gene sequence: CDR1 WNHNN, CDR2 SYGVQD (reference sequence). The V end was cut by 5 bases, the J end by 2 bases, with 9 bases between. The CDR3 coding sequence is TGCGCCAGCAGTCGAGACATAAACACCGGGGAGCTGTTTTTT. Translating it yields CASSRDINTGELFF.